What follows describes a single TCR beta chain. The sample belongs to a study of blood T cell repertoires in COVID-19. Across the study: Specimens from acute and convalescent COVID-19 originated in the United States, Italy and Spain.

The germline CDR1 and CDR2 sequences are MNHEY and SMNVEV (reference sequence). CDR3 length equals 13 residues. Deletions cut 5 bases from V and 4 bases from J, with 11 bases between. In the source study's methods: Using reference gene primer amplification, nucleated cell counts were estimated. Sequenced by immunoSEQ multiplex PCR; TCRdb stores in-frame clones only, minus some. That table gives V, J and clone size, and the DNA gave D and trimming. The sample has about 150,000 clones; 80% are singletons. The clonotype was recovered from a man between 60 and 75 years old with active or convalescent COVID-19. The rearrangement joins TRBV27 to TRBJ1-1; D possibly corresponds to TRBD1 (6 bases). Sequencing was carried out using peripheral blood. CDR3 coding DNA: TGTGCCAGCAGTAGGAGCAGGGGCACTGAAGCTTTCTTT. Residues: CASSRSRGTEAFF.